This T cell receptor (beta chain) was captured in a study of cytomegalovirus exposure and HLA in healthy donors. This CDR3 is 16 amino acids long. CDR1 is LNHNV and CDR2 is YYDKDF in the germline V gene (reference sequence). J lost 0 bases, V lost 2 bases, and 4 bases had no gene match. Use of 60 Vbeta and 13 Jbeta primers characterized the PCR. Only in-frame clones appear in the TCRdb table, and some are missing; sequencing was by immunoSEQ multiplex PCR. The sample carries more than 90,000 clones, around three quarters recorded once. The TCR was taken from a woman between 18 and 29 years old in good health and CMV-seropositive. J is TRBJ1-1 and V is TRBV15; 9 nucleotides agree with TRBD1. The sample was PBMCs. The DNA for the CDR3 is TGTGCCACCAGCAGATCTAGGACAGGGGTGAACACTGAAGCTTTCTTT. As protein: CATSRSRTGVNTEAFF.